Below are 17 T cell receptor beta chains sequenced from a single sample in a study of graft-versus-host responses after intestinal transplantation. The authors processed graft tissue to release intraepithelial and lamina propria lymphocytes. Sequenced by immunoSEQ multiplex PCR; TCRdb stores in-frame clones only, minus some. The data show roughly 6,000 clones, with 83% seen just once and around 7.3% held by the top ten. The starting material was ileum tissue, obtained 300 to 320 days after intestinal transplant. The receptors were gathered from a human patient who received an intestinal transplant, so some T cells may come from the graft donor.

The chain links TRBV1 to TRBJ2-3; the table's D gene call, TRBD2, was not cross checked with the DNA. TRBV1 is labeled a pseudogene. The CDR3 consists of 14 residues. This CDR3 is CTSSRSGGRSTQYF. In DNA form, the CDR3 reads TGCACCAGCAGCCGTAGTGGCGGGAGGTCTACGCAGTATTTT.

The rearrangement links TRBV6-4 to TRBJ1-5, with D perhaps TRBD1 (5 bases). Trimming took off 3 bases at V and 4 bases at J, with 7 bases between the two ends. Germline loops: CDR1 MRHNA, CDR2 SNTAGT. The CDR3 length is 13 residues. DNA for the CDR3: TGTGCCAGCAGTGAACAGGAGAATCAGCCCCAGCATTTT. This translates into CASSEQENQPQHF.

This chain connects TRBV2 to TRBJ2-3; no firm D call. Germline V gene data show CDR1 as SNHLY and CDR2 as FYNNEI. The CDR3 totals 11 residues. Trimming took 7 bases from V and 0 from J, leaving 2 bases between them. The CDR3 loop reads CASTSTDTQYF. DNA for the CDR3: TGTGCCAGCACTAGCACAGATACGCAGTATTTT.

V usage is TRBV18 and J usage is TRBJ2-3; D remains unclear. Per the germline V gene, CDR1 is KGHSH and CDR2 is LQKENI. CDR3 size: 13 residues. Trimming removed 1 base at V and 1 base at J, with 3 bases between. The CDR3 nucleotides are TGTGCCAGCTCACCACAGGGCACAGATACGCAGTATTTT. It codes for CASSPQGTDTQYF.

The J gene is TRBJ2-2, the V gene TRBV5-4; 7 positions agree with TRBD1. CDR1 is SGHNT, CDR2 YYREEE, per germline (reference sequence). The CDR3 sequence is 16 residues long. Germline trimming cut 2 bases from V and 0 bases from J; bases unmatched to any gene: 4. In DNA, the CDR3 is TGTGCCAGCAGCTTTGGAGGACAGGCGAACACCGGGGAGCTGTTTTTT. Translated, it gives CASSFGGQANTGELFF.

The V and J genes are TRBV21-1 and TRBJ2-5; the table calls TRBD2, which could not be checked here. The last part of the DNA fits TRBJ2-7 better; the J call may be wrong. TRBV21-1 is designated a pseudogene. This CDR3 has 18 residues. CDR3 sequence: CASSKDPSGRPHSYEQYF. The CDR3 region has the DNA TGTGCCAGCAGCAAAGACCCTAGCGGGAGGCCCCACTCCTACGAGCAGTACTTC.

The V and J genes are TRBV5-1 and TRBJ2-3; D may be TRBD1 (6 bases). The CDR3 totals 17 residues. V shed 0 bases and J shed 0 bases, with 14 bases lying between them. Germline CDR1 SGHRS, CDR2 YFSETQ. This chain's CDR3 is CASSLEGHATSTDTQYF. The CDR3 DNA is TGCGCCAGCAGCTTGGAGGGACATGCTACTAGCACAGATACGCAGTATTTT.

The chain recombines TRBV18 with TRBJ2-3; 9 positions agree with TRBD1. Trimming removed 3 bases from V and 4 bases from J; junction bases left unmatched: 5. This CDR3 has 15 residues. Per the germline V gene, CDR1 is KGHSH and CDR2 is LQKENI. The CDR3 is CASSPGTGSADTQYF. CDR3 nucleotide sequence: TGTGCCAGCTCACCTGGGACAGGGAGTGCAGATACGCAGTATTTT.

This clone was detected once. The chain joins TRBV6-6 to TRBJ2-1; 7 nucleotides line up with TRBD2. The CDR3 covers 14 residues. Germline V lookup: CDR1 MNHNY, CDR2 SVGAGI (reference sequence). J gave up 2 bases and V 7 bases, and 5 bases lay outside the gene matches. CDR3 DNA: TGTGCCAGCAACTTAGCGGGCCCCTACAATGAGCAGTTCTTC. Its translation is CASNLAGPYNEQFF.

The gene calls are TRBV2 and TRBJ1-1, with D uncertain. The CDR3 totals 14 residues. Between the trimmed V and J ends, which lost 5 bases and 5 bases, there was a span of 15 bases. Per the germline V gene, CDR1 is SNHLY and CDR2 is FYNNEI. CDR3 DNA sequence: TGTGCCAGCAGTTTATACTGGGTTGGAACTGAAGCTTTCTTT. It codes for CASSLYWVGTEAFF.

This clone was recorded only once. The chain is built from TRBV6-5 and TRBJ2-1; D is perhaps TRBD1 or TRBD2 (5 bases each). The germline gives CDR1 MNHEY, CDR2 SVGAGI. CDR3 size: 15 residues. The V and J ends lost 0 bases and 10 bases respectively, with 16 bases between them. The CDR3 bases are TGTGCCAGCAGTTACTCGGGGGATCTCGCCGGGGAGCAGTTCTTC. This gives the protein CASSYSGDLAGEQFF.

The chain carries TRBV5-4 and TRBJ2-5; D remains ambiguous. The germline CDR1 and CDR2 sequences are SGHNT and YYREEE (reference sequence). The CDR3 length is 14 residues. Trimming took off 0 bases at V and 0 bases at J, with 6 bases between the two ends. CDR3 loop: CASSLVVDQETQYF. The CDR3, as DNA: TGTGCCAGCAGCTTGGTTGTTGACCAAGAGACCCAGTACTTC.

The V call is TRBV5-1, the J call TRBJ1-2; 8 bases fit TRBD1. After removal of 1 base from V and 12 bases from J, the junction contained 8 bases not matched to a gene. CDR3 length equals 13 residues. CDR1 and CDR2 (germline): SGHRS, YFSETQ. CDR3 nucleotides: TGCGCCAGCAGCTTGAATGGACAGGGATCGGACACCTTC. This sequence encodes CASSLNGQGSDTF.

The rearrangement uses TRBV18 and TRBJ2-3; 13 bases map to TRBD2. Germline CDR1 is KGHSH and CDR2 is LQKENI. Unmatched junction bases numbered 14, after V lost 3 bases and J lost 2 bases. The CDR3 sequence is 20 residues long. The CDR3 is CASSPKGLAGIHITTDTQYF. The CDR3 DNA reads as TGTGCCAGCTCACCGAAGGGACTAGCGGGGATACATATTACCACAGATACGCAGTATTTT.

V and J are TRBV2 and TRBJ2-1, with 11 bases that match TRBD2. Trimming cost V 2 bases and J 6 bases; bases outside gene matches: 3. This CDR3 is built from 15 residues. From germline, CDR1 is SNHLY and CDR2 FYNNEI. The CDR3 DNA sequence: TGTGCCAGCAGTGAAAGAACTAGCGGGGGCAATGAGCAGTTCTTC. Translating it yields CASSERTSGGNEQFF.

This chain connects TRBV11-2 to TRBJ2-1, with D possibly being TRBD2 (5 bases). CDR1 is SGHAT, CDR2 FQNNGV, per germline. Trimming removed 5 bases from V and 5 bases from J, with 19 bases in between. This CDR3 contains 16 residues. The CDR3 DNA follows: TGTGCCAGCAGCGGGGAGCTGTCATACATTAACAATGAGCAGTTCTTC. This translates into CASSGELSYINNEQFF.

The chain uses TRBV5-1 and TRBJ2-3; the D gene is possibly TRBD2 (6 bases). Germline-derived CDR1 and CDR2 are SGHRS and YFSETQ. The CDR3 sequence is 16 residues long. Trimming removed 3 bases at V and 2 bases at J, with 16 bases between. In DNA form, the CDR3 reads TGCGCCAGCAGCTACGCCGGAGGGCGTGTCACAGATACGCAGTATTTT. Its protein is CASSYAGGRVTDTQYF.